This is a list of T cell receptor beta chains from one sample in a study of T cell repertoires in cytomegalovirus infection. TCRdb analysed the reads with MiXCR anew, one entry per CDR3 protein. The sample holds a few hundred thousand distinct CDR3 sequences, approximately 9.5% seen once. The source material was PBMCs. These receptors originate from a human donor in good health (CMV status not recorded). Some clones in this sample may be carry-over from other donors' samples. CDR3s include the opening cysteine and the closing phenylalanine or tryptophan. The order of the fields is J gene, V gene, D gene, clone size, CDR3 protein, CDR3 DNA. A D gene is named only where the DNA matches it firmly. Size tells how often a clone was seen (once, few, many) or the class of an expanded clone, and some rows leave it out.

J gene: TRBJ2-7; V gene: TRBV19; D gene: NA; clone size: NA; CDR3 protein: CASSPDRASLYEQYF; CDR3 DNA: TGTGCCAGTAGTCCGGACAGAGCCTCCCTCTACGAGCAGTACTTC
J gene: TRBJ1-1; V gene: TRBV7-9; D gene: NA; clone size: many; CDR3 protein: CASRQGQGTEAFF; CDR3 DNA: TGTGCCAGCAGACAGGGTCAGGGGACTGAAGCTTTCTTT
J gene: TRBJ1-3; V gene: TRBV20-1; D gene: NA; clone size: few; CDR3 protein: CSASSIFGSDSGNTIYF; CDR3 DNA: TGCAGTGCTAGTAGCATTTTTGGCAGCGACTCTGGAAACACCATATATTTT
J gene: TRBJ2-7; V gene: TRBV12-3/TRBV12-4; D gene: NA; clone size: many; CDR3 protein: CASSFDVYEQYF; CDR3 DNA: TGTGCCAGCAGTTTTGATGTCTACGAGCAGTACTTC
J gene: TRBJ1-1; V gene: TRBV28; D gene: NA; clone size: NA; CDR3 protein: CASIMGAVAFF; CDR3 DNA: TGTGCCAGCATCATGGGGGCGGTAGCTTTCTTT
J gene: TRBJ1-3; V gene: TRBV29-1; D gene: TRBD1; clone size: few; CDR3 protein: CSVDTGGSGNTIYF; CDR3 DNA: TGCAGCGTTGACACAGGGGGCTCTGGAAACACCATATATTTT
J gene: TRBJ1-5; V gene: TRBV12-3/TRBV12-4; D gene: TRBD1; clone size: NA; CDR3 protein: CASRGQGEGQPQHF; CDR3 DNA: TGTGCCAGCAGAGGACAGGGAGAAGGTCAGCCCCAGCATTTT
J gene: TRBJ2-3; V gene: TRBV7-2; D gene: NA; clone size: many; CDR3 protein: CASSKIRDFTDTQYF; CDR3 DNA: TGTGCCAGCAGCAAGATAAGGGACTTCACAGATACGCAGTATTTT
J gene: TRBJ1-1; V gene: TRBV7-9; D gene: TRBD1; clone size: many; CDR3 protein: CASSSRQGDTEAFF; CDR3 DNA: TGTGCCAGCAGCTCCCGACAGGGGGACACTGAAGCTTTCTTT
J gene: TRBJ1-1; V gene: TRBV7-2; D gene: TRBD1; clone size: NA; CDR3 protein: CASSINFRGQSNTEAFF; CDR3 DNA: TGTGCCAGCAGCATTAACTTCAGGGGGCAATCGAACACTGAAGCTTTCTTT
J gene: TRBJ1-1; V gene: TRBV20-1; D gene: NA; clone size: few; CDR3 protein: CSASSYNRGTEAFF; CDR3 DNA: TGCAGTGCTTCGTCCTACAACCGGGGCACTGAAGCTTTCTTT
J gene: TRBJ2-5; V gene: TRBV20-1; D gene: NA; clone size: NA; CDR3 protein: CSARDPRAETQYF; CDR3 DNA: TGCAGTGCTAGAGATCCCCGCGCAGAGACCCAGTACTTC
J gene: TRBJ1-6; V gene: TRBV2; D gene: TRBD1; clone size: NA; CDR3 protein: CASAGQTNSPLHF; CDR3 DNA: TGTGCCAGCGCGGGACAGACTAATTCACCCCTCCACTTT
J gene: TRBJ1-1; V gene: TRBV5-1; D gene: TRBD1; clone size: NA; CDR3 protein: CASSWGQGQNTEAFF; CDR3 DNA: TGCGCCAGCAGCTGGGGACAGGGTCAGAACACTGAAGCTTTCTTT
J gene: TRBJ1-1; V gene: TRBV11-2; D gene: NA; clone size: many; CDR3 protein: CASSFPWGGASAEAFF; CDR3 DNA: TGTGCCAGCAGCTTTCCATGGGGGGGCGCGTCGGCTGAAGCTTTCTTT
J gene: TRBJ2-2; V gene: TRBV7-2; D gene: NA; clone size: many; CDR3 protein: CASSPDGGAITGELFF; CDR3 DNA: TGTGCCAGCAGCCCCGATGGGGGGGCTATCACCGGGGAGCTGTTTTTT
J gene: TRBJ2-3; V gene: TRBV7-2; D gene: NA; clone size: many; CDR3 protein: CASSTQGGTDTQYF; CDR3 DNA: TGTGCCAGCAGCACACAGGGCGGCACAGATACGCAGTATTTT
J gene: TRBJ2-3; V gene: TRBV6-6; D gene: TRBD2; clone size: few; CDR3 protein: CASSLRTSGSSDTQYF; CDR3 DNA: TGTGCCAGCAGTCTTCGGACTAGCGGGAGCTCAGATACGCAGTATTTT
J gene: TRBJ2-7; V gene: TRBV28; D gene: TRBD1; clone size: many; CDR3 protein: CASSRGKPGQGYEQYF; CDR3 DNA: TGTGCCAGCAGCCGGGGGAAACCGGGACAGGGCTACGAGCAGTACTTC
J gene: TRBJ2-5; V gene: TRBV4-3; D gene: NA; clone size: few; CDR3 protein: CASSQDTGVGETQYF; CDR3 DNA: TGCGCCAGCAGCCAAGATACGGGGGTTGGAGAGACCCAGTACTTC
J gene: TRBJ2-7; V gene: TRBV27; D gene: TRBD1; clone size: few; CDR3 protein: CASSLRDSFSYEQYF; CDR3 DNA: TGTGCCAGCAGTCTCCGGGACAGCTTCTCCTACGAGCAGTACTTC
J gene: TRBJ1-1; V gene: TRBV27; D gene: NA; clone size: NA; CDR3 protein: CASSFWEQGQAFF; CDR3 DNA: TGTGCCAGCAGTTTTTGGGAACAGGGACAAGCTTTCTTT
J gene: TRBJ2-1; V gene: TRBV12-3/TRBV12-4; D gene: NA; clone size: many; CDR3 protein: CASSVDSFLGLFF; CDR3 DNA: TGTGCCAGCAGCGTGGACTCATTTTTGGGGCTGTTCTTC
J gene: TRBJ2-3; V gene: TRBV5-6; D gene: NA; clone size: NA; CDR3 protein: CASSLRGKRYLPSDTQYF; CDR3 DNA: TGTGCCAGCAGTTTGAGGGGAAAGCGGTACTTGCCCTCAGATACGCAGTATTTT